The present T cell receptor beta chain was sequenced within a study of radiotherapy plus CTLA-4 blockade in lung cancer. Sequencing used immunoSEQ multiplex PCR; TCRdb keeps in-frame clones, though not all of them. The sample has 100,000 to 150,000 clones, about 90% seen once. The TCR comes from a human donor with non-small cell lung cancer that progressed on radiotherapy plus ipilimumab. The starting material was peripheral blood, obtained from a patient treated with radiotherapy plus ipilimumab.

DNA of the CDR3: TGTGCCAGCAGTCCTTGGGAGAGCGGGCAAGAGACCCAGTACTTC. Translating it yields CASSPWESGQETQYF. The chain couples TRBV6-5 to TRBJ2-5, with TRBD2 as a possible D gene (6 bases). The germline V gene encodes CDR1 MNHEY and CDR2 SVGAGI. V dropped 5 bases and J dropped 2 bases, with 15 bases sitting between them. The CDR3 consists of 15 residues.